Following are 26 T cell receptor beta chains from one sample sequenced in a study of shared clonotypes between healthy human individuals. Some clones are missing from TCRdb's copy, which holds only in-frame ones; the method was immunoSEQ multiplex PCR. In the table there are 1,500,000 or so clones, roughly 96% of which are singletons. The sequencing input was naive CD4+ T cells sorted from blood. Subset denoted: CD45RA+ positively selected. The receptors shown here come from a man between 25 and 39 years old in good health.

The CDR3 is CASSRASGHLTDTQYF. In nucleotides, the CDR3 is TGCGCCAGCAGTCGGGCTAGCGGCCACCTCACAGATACGCAGTATTTT. The J gene is TRBJ2-3, the V gene TRBV10-1; TRBD2 aligns across 7 bases. This CDR3 has 16 amino acids. V lost 5 bases to trimming and J lost 2 bases; unmatched junction nucleotides: 10. Germline assignment: CDR1 WNHNN and CDR2 SYGVQD (reference sequence).

The rearrangement uses TRBV4-1 and TRBJ2-1; 8 bases fit TRBD2. There are 15 residues in the CDR3. Trimming took 4 bases from V and 10 from J; bases not matched to a gene: 12. Germline assignment: CDR1 MGHRA and CDR2 YSYEKL. The CDR3 nucleotides read TGCGCCAGCAGCCTCGCTCGGACTAGCCCTCAAGAGCAGTTCTTC. It specifies CASSLARTSPQEQFF.

The chain links TRBV18 to TRBJ2-1, with TRBD2 identical over 9 bases. The CDR3 loop spans 19 amino acids. V trimming: 6 bases; J trimming: 0 bases; junction bases outside the gene matches: 15. The germline V gene has CDR1 KGHSH and CDR2 LQKENI. CDR3 bases: TGTGCCAGCTCTACCTGGGGACTAGCAGGAGGGAGCTCCTACAATGAGCAGTTCTTC. This codes for CASSTWGLAGGSSYNEQFF.

The chain has TRBV28 and TRBJ2-1; the D call may be TRBD1 or TRBD2 (5 bases each). V gave up 8 bases and J gave up 0 bases, with 14 bases separating them. The CDR3 is 15 amino acids. Germline V CDR1 and CDR2: MDHEN, SYDVKM. CDR3 residues: CASYGWGSSYNEQFF. CDR3 sequence (DNA): TGTGCCAGCTACGGCTGGGGGAGCTCCTACAATGAGCAGTTCTTC.

This sequence joins TRBV25-1 and TRBJ2-2; 7 bases align to TRBD2. The germline CDR1 and CDR2 sequences are MGHDK and SYGVNS. V lost 10 bases to trimming and J lost 6 bases; unmatched junction nucleotides: 8. The length of the CDR3 is 13 residues. The CDR3, as DNA: TGTGCCACCCAGCGGGGACCCGCCGGGGAGCTGTTTTTT. Translated: CATQRGPAGELFF. Filled out from reference TRBV25-1 and TRBJ2-2, the complete variable domain reads EADIYQTPRYLVIGTGKKITLECSQTMGHDKMYWYQQDPGMELHLIHYSYGVNSTEKGDLSSESTVSRIRTEHFPLTLESARPSHTSQYLCATQRGPAGELFFGEGSRLTVL.

V is TRBV18 and J is TRBJ2-2; D uncertain. CDR3 length: 11 residues. The germline V gene encodes CDR1 KGHSH and CDR2 LQKENI. V was clipped by 5 bases and J by 5 bases, with 3 bases between them. The CDR3 DNA reads TGTGCCAGCTCAGTAACCGGGGAGCTGTTTTTT. Protein product: CASSVTGELFF.

CDR3: CASSLDGRTGETQYF. As DNA, the CDR3 is TGTGCCAGCAGCTTAGATGGGAGGACGGGAGAGACCCAGTACTTC. V is TRBV7-2 and J is TRBJ2-5; tentatively, D is TRBD2 (6 bases). The CDR3 is made up of 15 amino acids. Germline-derived CDR1 and CDR2 are SGHTA and FQGNSA. The V end was cut by 1 base, the J end by 4 bases, with 13 bases between.

In the case of this clone: The sample has other DNA sequences that encode this CDR3 too. The rearrangement links TRBV4-3 to TRBJ1-2; D unclear. The CDR3 is made up of 13 amino acids. Trimming left V 0 bases short and J 6 bases short, with 8 bases between. The germline gives CDR1 LGHNA, CDR2 YSLEER. CDR3 coding DNA: TGCGCCAGCAGCCAAGATCTTGGGGATGGCTACACCTTC. Translated: CASSQDLGDGYTF.

The chain joins TRBV2 to TRBJ2-2; D may be TRBD1 (6 bases). This CDR3 comprises 13 residues. Per germline, CDR1 SNHLY and CDR2 FYNNEI. The V end lost 4 bases, the J end lost 6 bases, and 9 bases lay between the germline ends. The CDR3 DNA reads as TGTGCCAGCAGTGTCACAGGGCCCGGGGAGCTGTTTTTT. Its translation is CASSVTGPGELFF.

This chain connects TRBV5-6 to TRBJ2-7, with D tentatively TRBD1 or TRBD2 (5 bases each). This CDR3 is 17 amino acids long. Germline values: CDR1 SGHDT, CDR2 YYEEEE. Trimming shortened V by 2 bases and J by 3 bases, and 21 bases separated the two germline ends. The CDR3 here is CASSFVGERGAYYEQYF. CDR3 nucleotide sequence: TGTGCCAGCAGCTTTGTTGGGGAAAGGGGAGCTTACTACGAGCAGTACTTC.

This clone was seen a handful of times. The V gene is TRBV5-1, the J gene TRBJ2-5; D may be TRBD2 (5 bases). The CDR3 loop spans 16 amino acids. Trimming took 3 bases from V and 1 from J, leaving 16 bases between them. Looked up from germline, CDR1 is SGHRS and CDR2 is YFSETQ. The chain's CDR3 is CASSSNTLGPQETQYF. The CDR3 DNA sequence: TGCGCCAGCAGCTCCAATACACTAGGTCCCCAAGAGACCCAGTACTTC. The full variable domain, its missing parts supplied by reference TRBV5-1 and TRBJ2-5, is KAGVTQTPRYLIKTRGQQVTLSCSPISGHRSVSWYQQTPGQGLQFLFEYFSETQRNKGNFPGRFSGRQFSNSRSEMNVSTLELGDSALYLCASSSNTLGPQETQYFGPGTRLLVL.

The V call is TRBV6-1, the J call TRBJ2-2, with D maybe TRBD1 (6 bases). This CDR3 is built from 15 residues. The ends were cut back, 5 bases at V and 6 bases at J, with 16 bases in the middle. CDR1 MNHNS and CDR2 SASEGT come from the germline V gene. As DNA, the CDR3 is TGTGCCAGCAGTCCTGTCACAGGGTATCCCGGGGAGCTGTTTTTT. Translation gives CASSPVTGYPGELFF.

The chain is built from TRBV7-2 and TRBJ2-7, with 9 bases fitting TRBD1. The CDR3 runs to 14 residues. The V and J ends lost 6 bases and 6 bases, in that order; junction bases with no gene match: 9. Germline CDR1 reads SGHTA; CDR2 reads FQGNSA. In DNA, the CDR3 is TGTGCCAGCAGAGAGACAGGGGGTCCCGCCGAGCAGTACTTC. The encoded protein is CASRETGGPAEQYF.

V is TRBV9 and J is TRBJ2-7, with D hard to call. The germline gives CDR1 SGDLS, CDR2 YYNGEE. This CDR3 region has 15 residues. The V and J ends lost 4 bases and 0 bases respectively, with 14 bases between them. CDR3 DNA sequence: TGTGCCAGCAGCCCCCATGAGGAGCCCTCCTACGAGCAGTACTTC. Its protein product is CASSPHEEPSYEQYF.

The V and J genes are TRBV4-2 and TRBJ1-1; TRBD1 agrees at 7 bases. V lost 4 bases to trimming and J lost 2 bases; unmatched junction nucleotides: 10. The CDR3 contains 16 residues. Germline V gives CDR1 LGHNA, CDR2 YNFKEQ. CDR3 nucleotide sequence: TGTGCCAGCAGCCTCAAGGGGGGACAGTCTAACACTGAAGCTTTCTTT. Translation gives CASSLKGGQSNTEAFF.

The V call is TRBV7-6, the J call TRBJ2-2; no firm D call. Trimming cost V 5 bases and J 6 bases, with 10 bases left between them. The germline V gene has CDR1 SGHVS and CDR2 FNYEAQ. The CDR3 covers 13 residues. CDR3 region: CASSPRTAGELFF. CDR3 nucleotide sequence: TGTGCCAGCAGCCCCCGGACCGCCGGGGAGCTGTTTTTT.

A note on this clone: Other DNA sequences in the sample encode the same CDR3. CDR3 sequence: CASSPSGRGPGELFF. CDR3 coding DNA: TGTGCCAGCAGCCCTAGCGGGAGAGGGCCCGGGGAGCTGTTTTTT. The V and J genes are TRBV7-9 and TRBJ2-2, with 10 positions matching TRBD2. Germline V CDR1 and CDR2: SEHNR, FQNEAQ (reference sequence). With 5 bases clipped from V and 6 bases from J, the junction kept 6 bases outside the gene matches. The CDR3 is 15 residues long. The full variable domain, with the rest looked up from reference TRBV7-9 and TRBJ2-2, is DTGVSQNPRHKITKRGQNVTFRCDPISEHNRLYWYRQTLGQGPEFLTYFQNEAQLEKSRLLSDRFSAERPKGSFSTLEIQRTEQGDSAMYLCASSPSGRGPGELFFGEGSRLTVL.

The chain links TRBV2 to TRBJ1-5; D is undetermined. The CDR3 runs 14 residues. Germline lookup yields CDR1 SNHLY and CDR2 FYNNEI. V gave up 8 bases and J gave up 3 bases, with 14 bases separating them. The chain's CDR3 is CASGMNGVNQPQHF. CDR3 coding DNA: TGTGCCAGCGGGATGAACGGCGTCAATCAGCCCCAGCATTTT. The entire variable domain, with the rest obtained from reference TRBV2 and TRBJ1-5, is as follows: EPEVTQTPSHQVTQMGQEVILRCVPISNHLYFYWYRQILGQKVEFLVSFYNNEISEKSEIFDDQFSVERPDGSNFTLKIRSTKLEDSAMYFCASGMNGVNQPQHFGDGTRLSIL.

The chain couples TRBV11-2 to TRBJ2-1; no clear D gene. The CDR3 consists of 15 residues. Trimming left V 5 bases short and J 10 bases short, with 21 bases between. CDR1 and CDR2 (germline): SGHAT, FQNNGV. The CDR3 sequence is CASSPIIMGHGEQFF. The CDR3, as DNA: TGTGCCAGCAGCCCTATAATCATGGGCCATGGGGAGCAGTTCTTC.

This sequence joins TRBV4-1 and TRBJ1-2; 7 bases are a match to TRBD1. CDR1 is MGHRA and CDR2 is YSYEKL in the germline V gene. The CDR3 is 14 amino acids. The J segment lost 4 bases and the V segment lost 4 bases, leaving 6 bases of the junction unmatched. The CDR3 here is CASSPQTGTYGYTF. Written as DNA, the CDR3 is TGCGCCAGCAGCCCCCAGACAGGGACCTATGGCTACACCTTC.

The chain combines TRBV11-2 with TRBJ2-3; 9 nucleotides match TRBD2. The CDR3 length is 16 residues. J lost 4 bases, V lost 6 bases, and 11 bases had no gene match. The germline CDR1 and CDR2 sequences are SGHAT and FQNNGV. Here the CDR3 reads CASRPISGRNPDTQYF. The CDR3 DNA follows: TGTGCCAGCAGGCCGATCAGCGGGAGGAATCCAGATACGCAGTATTTT.

This clone was seen a single time. V gene TRBV10-3 combines with J gene TRBJ2-7; 10 bases fit TRBD2. The trim removed 10 bases at V and 0 bases at J, leaving 3 bases unmatched. Germline V gene sequence: CDR1 ENHRY, CDR2 SYGVKD. The CDR3 extends over 13 amino acids. CDR3 bases: TGTGCCACGACTAGCGGGCTCTCCTACGAGCAGTACTTC. Translation gives CATTSGLSYEQYF.

Turning to this clone: Distinct nucleotide sequences in the sample also encode this CDR3. The chain combines TRBV5-1 with TRBJ2-3, with no clear D. Looked up from germline, CDR1 is SGHRS and CDR2 is YFSETQ. This CDR3 contains 14 residues. Trimming removed 2 bases from V and 1 base from J, with 8 bases in between. The chain's CDR3 is CASSFSLGTDTQYF. The CDR3 bases are TGCGCCAGCAGCTTTAGTTTGGGCACAGATACGCAGTATTTT.

As to this clone: Additional DNA sequences in this sample encode the identical CDR3. This chain links TRBV29-1 with TRBJ1-5; D remains ambiguous. Germline V gives CDR1 SQVTM, CDR2 ANQGSEA. Trimming removed 4 bases at V and 2 bases at J, with 6 bases between. This CDR3 comprises 12 residues. The CDR3 loop reads CSVGQGNQPQHF. The CDR3 nucleotides are TGCAGCGTTGGGCAGGGCAATCAGCCCCAGCATTTT.

The V gene is TRBV7-9, the J gene TRBJ2-3; D is undetermined. This CDR3 contains 14 residues. Germline V gene sequence: CDR1 SEHNR, CDR2 FQNEAQ (reference sequence). V was trimmed by 5 bases and J by 7 bases, leaving 16 bases between them. CDR3 amino acids: CASSVPPPSYTQYF. Here the CDR3 DNA reads TGTGCCAGCAGCGTGCCCCCCCCCTCATATACGCAGTATTTT.

The CDR3 DNA follows: TGTGCCAGCAGCTCGGACAGGGGGTTTGATCAGCCCCAGCATTTT. The encoded protein is CASSSDRGFDQPQHF. The chain couples TRBV7-9 to TRBJ1-5; 10 nucleotides match TRBD1. The CDR3 has 15 amino acids. V lost 4 bases to trimming and J lost 5 bases; unmatched junction nucleotides: 5. Germline V CDR1 and CDR2: SEHNR, FQNEAQ (reference sequence).